These T cell receptor beta chains were read from a single sample in a study of shared clonotypes between healthy human individuals. Sequenced by immunoSEQ multiplex PCR; TCRdb stores in-frame clones only, minus some. The profile covers 500,000 to 700,000 clones, with 85% to 95% appearing a single time and over 0.09% taken by the ten largest. The sequencing sample was made of naive CD8+ T cells sorted from blood. Source of these receptors: a woman in her thirties in good health. Each CDR3 is given with its conserved first and last residue. Each record gives: D gene, clone size, J gene, V gene, CDR3 DNA, CDR3 protein. A D gene is named only where the DNA matches it firmly. Some rows have no size entry. The others give once, few or many, or a class for an expanded clone.

TRBD1 | few | TRBJ2-7 | TRBV5-1 | TGCGCCAGCAGCGCCGGGACAGTCACCTACGAGCAGTACTTC | CASSAGTVTYEQYF
TRBD2 | - | TRBJ2-7 | TRBV28 | TGTGCCAGCAGTTTATCTCCGGGAGGGGCCTACGAGCAGTACTTC | CASSLSPGGAYEQYF
TRBD2 | - | TRBJ2-1 | TRBV19 | TGTGCCAGTAGTATAGCATTCGGCGGGAGAGGGTCCTACAATGAGCAGTTCTTC | CASSIAFGGRGSYNEQFF
- | - | TRBJ2-3 | TRBV27 | TGTGCCAGCAGCTCTAGTGCAGGGGAAAGGGCAGATACGCAGTATTTT | CASSSSAGERADTQYF
- | - | TRBJ2-5 | TRBV13 | TGTGCCAGCAGCTTAATTTCGGAAGGAGAGACCCAGTACTTC | CASSLISEGETQYF
- | - | TRBJ2-7 | TRBV27 | TGTGCCAGCAGTTTTGGCCCATCCTACGAGCAGTACTTC | CASSFGPSYEQYF
TRBD2 | - | TRBJ2-3 | TRBV9 | TGTGCCAGCAGCGTAGATTTGACTAGCGGGAGAACAGATACGCAGTATTTT | CASSVDLTSGRTDTQYF
- | - | TRBJ1-1 | TRBV5-6 | TGTGCCAGCAGCGCCATGGGTGTAGGCACTGAAGCTTTCTTT | CASSAMGVGTEAFF
TRBD1 | - | TRBJ1-2 | TRBV6-1 | TGTGCCAGCAGTGAATTGACTTTGGGGACAGGGTCTGGCTACACCTTC | CASSELTLGTGSGYTF
- | - | TRBJ1-1 | TRBV7-9 | TGTGCCGTGGAATTTGGGGGGTTGAACACTGAAGCTTTCTTT | CAVEFGGLNTEAFF
TRBD2 | - | TRBJ2-3 | TRBV7-8 | TGTGCCAGCAGCTTAGGCCTCTTTGGCGGGAGGGCCTTAGATACGCAGTATTTT | CASSLGLFGGRALDTQYF
- | - | TRBJ2-6 | TRBV15 | TGTGCCACCAGCAGAGCGCATAGTTCTGGGGCCAACGTCCTGACTTTC | CATSRAHSSGANVLTF
- | - | TRBJ1-5 | TRBV5-5 | TGTGCCAGCAGTTTGACCCACCGGGACCGATATAGCAATCAGCCCCAGCATTTT | CASSLTHRDRYSNQPQHF
TRBD2 | - | TRBJ2-7 | TRBV27 | TGTGCCAGCAGTTTAGAGACTAGCGGAAAGTACGAGCAGTACTTC | CASSLETSGKYEQYF